This T cell receptor beta chain comes out of a study of identical twins. Points from the study as a whole: Without tracking the same donors, conclusions rested on cross-sectional statistical analysis.

In TCRdb, the 5' RACE reads were re-called with MiXCR into one record per CDR3 protein. The sample holds 500,000 to 550,000 distinct CDR3 sequences, roughly a fifth seen once. This clonotype was seen only a few times. The antigen is not known. CDR1 is LGHNT and CDR2 is FRNRAP in the germline V gene. The CDR3 is 16 amino acids. V shed 4 bases and J 5 bases; nucleotides not matched to a gene: 5. This sample also appeared in a second study, on T cells expressing NK-cell markers.

The chain employs TRBV12-5 and TRBJ2-3; 14 positions match TRBD2. The sample taken for sequencing was CD4+ T cells sorted from blood. The receptor was isolated from a woman aged 18-30 years in good health. The CDR3 DNA reads as TGTGCTAGTGGTTGGCGACTAGCGGGAGGGGAAGATACGCAGTATTTT. Its protein product is CASGWRLAGGEDTQYF.